The sequence of this TCR beta chain was determined in a study of shared clonotypes between healthy human individuals. Broader study findings: Across four donors, naive CD4 shared 5% to 6%, naive CD8 more than 3%, memory CD4 2% to 2.5%, memory CD8 around 0.36%.

Sequencing was at deep level. Profiling relied on immunoSEQ multiplex PCR, and the TCRdb table lists in-frame clones only, not all of them. Of about 2.3 million clones listed, around 93% were seen once; the top ten hold around 0.38%. Trimming cost V 4 bases and J 8 bases, with 16 bases left between them. This CDR3 spans 14 amino acids. CDR1 SGDLS and CDR2 YYNGEE come from the germline V gene. Free of recent acute infections or vaccinations, the donors were healthy HIV-negative adults. Naive CD4+ cells were CD45RA-selected; the remaining cells were memory. With respect to this clone: Its antigen is currently unknown.

The specimen sequenced was naive CD4+ T cells from PBMCs. Specified subset: CD45RA+ positively selected. The clonotype originates from a man between 18 and 35 years old in good health. Some clones in this sample may be carry-over from other donors' samples. The chain recombines TRBV9 with TRBJ2-1; a possible D gene is TRBD2 (6 bases). For the CDR3, the DNA is TGTGCCAGCAGCACCAGACTAGTTAGCCATGAGCAGTTCTTC. Its translation: CASSTRLVSHEQFF.